This T cell receptor beta chain was sequenced for a study of blood T cell repertoires in COVID-19. Overall study: Acute and convalescent COVID-19 samples came from the United States, Italy and Spain.

The protocol was immunoSEQ multiplex PCR, while the TCRdb copy is restricted to in-frame clones and leaves out a portion. Of a few hundred thousand clones in the sample, roughly 84% were seen once. The CDR3 runs to 14 residues. Germline assignment: CDR1 SEHNR and CDR2 FQNEAQ (reference sequence). Trimming took off 0 bases at V and 4 bases at J, with 7 bases between the two ends. The sequence derives from a woman aged 50 to 60 with acute or convalescent COVID-19. The gene calls are TRBV7-9 and TRBJ1-3; no clear D. The sequenced sample consisted of peripheral blood. The CDR3 loop reads CASSLARSGNTIYF. The CDR3 DNA sequence: TGTGCCAGCAGCTTAGCCAGGTCAGGAAACACCATATATTTT.